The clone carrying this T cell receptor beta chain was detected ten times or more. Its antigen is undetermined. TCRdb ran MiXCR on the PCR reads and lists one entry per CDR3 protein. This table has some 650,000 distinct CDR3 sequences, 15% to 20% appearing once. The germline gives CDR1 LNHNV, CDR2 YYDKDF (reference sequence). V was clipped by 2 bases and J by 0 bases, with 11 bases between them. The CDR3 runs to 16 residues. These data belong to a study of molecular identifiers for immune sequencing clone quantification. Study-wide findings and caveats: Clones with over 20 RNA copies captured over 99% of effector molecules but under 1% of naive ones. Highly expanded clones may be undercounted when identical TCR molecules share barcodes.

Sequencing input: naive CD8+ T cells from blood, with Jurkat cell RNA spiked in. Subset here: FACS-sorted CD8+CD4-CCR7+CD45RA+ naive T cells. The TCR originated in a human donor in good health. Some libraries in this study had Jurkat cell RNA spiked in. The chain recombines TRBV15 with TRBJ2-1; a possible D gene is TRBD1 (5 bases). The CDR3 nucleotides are TGTGCCACCAGCAGATTCGACAGTGCCTCCTACAATGAGCAGTTCTTC. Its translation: CATSRFDSASYNEQFF.